These 23 T cell receptor beta chains came from one sample sequenced in a study of blood T cells in healthy people across ages. Primers used in a second PCR of about 7 to 11 cycles were a sample-barcoded 5' primer and a J-beta primer mix. TCRdb recomputed calls from the 5' RACE reads with MiXCR, one row per CDR3 protein. This sample has 2 million or so distinct CDR3 sequences, with about 50% found just once. Sequences were obtained from blood. All receptors derive from a woman between 40 and 50 years old in good health.

The chain combines TRBV20-1 with TRBJ2-6, with D tentatively TRBD1 (5 bases). The CDR3 is 14 residues long. Looked up from germline, CDR1 is DFQATT and CDR2 is SNEGSKA (reference sequence). Trimming pared 6 bases from V and 0 bases from J, leaving 9 bases between. CDR3 residues: CSARVHSGANVLTF. CDR3 DNA: TGCAGTGCCAGGGTTCACTCTGGGGCCAACGTCCTGACTTTC.

This chain uses TRBV20-1 with TRBJ2-1; no reliable D call. Germline CDR1 is DFQATT and CDR2 is SNEGSKA (reference sequence). The CDR3 runs to 13 residues. The V end lost 5 bases, the J end lost 6 bases, and 14 bases lay between the germline ends. This CDR3 is CSACDWGRNEQFF. For the CDR3, the DNA is TGCAGTGCTTGTGATTGGGGTCGCAATGAGCAGTTCTTC.

In the case of this clonotype: A read error may account for a junction end that differs from germline. The genes are TRBV20-1 and TRBJ2-7, with D perhaps matching TRBD2 (6 bases). Germline-derived CDR1 and CDR2 are DFQATT and SNEGSKA (reference sequence). The CDR3 is made up of 13 amino acids. The CDR3 DNA reads as TGCAGTGCTGGGGGGTTGGACTCCTACGGGCAGTACTTC. This gives the protein CSAGGLDSYGQYF.

The V and J genes are TRBV10-3 and TRBJ1-5, with a possible D match to TRBD1 (6 bases). Trimming removed 5 bases at V and 3 bases at J, with 14 bases between. CDR3 length: 15 residues. Germline V CDR1 and CDR2: ENHRY, SYGVKD. The CDR3 DNA reads TGTGCCATCAGTCAGACAGGCGATTACAATCAGCCCCAGCATTTT. Amino acid sequence: CAISQTGDYNQPQHF.

This clonotype has a handful of counts. V usage is TRBV28 and J usage is TRBJ2-5, with D maybe TRBD1 (6 bases). Germline loops: CDR1 MDHEN, CDR2 SYDVKM. The CDR3 has 14 residues. The V and J ends lost 6 bases and 5 bases respectively, with 16 bases between them. The CDR3 region is CASSPQGWGETQYF. CDR3 coding DNA: TGTGCCAGCAGCCCACAGGGCTGGGGCGAGACCCAGTACTTC.

The chain links TRBV20-1 to TRBJ2-3, with D unresolved. CDR3 size: 13 residues. V lost 1 base, J lost 5 bases, and 10 bases lay in between. In germline, CDR1 is DFQATT, CDR2 SNEGSKA (reference sequence). The CDR3 region is CSARVLLLDTQYF. Written as DNA, the CDR3 is TGCAGTGCTAGAGTTCTTTTGTTAGATACGCAGTATTTT.

The chain recombines TRBV4-2 with TRBJ1-5; a possible D gene is TRBD1 (5 bases). The CDR3 has 15 amino acids. With 0 bases removed from V and 4 bases from J, the gap between germline ends came to 10 bases. Germline lookup yields CDR1 LGHNA and CDR2 YNFKEQ. The CDR3, as DNA: TGTGCCAGCAGCCAAGAATCAGGGCAAAATCAGCCCCAGCATTTT. It translates to CASSQESGQNQPQHF.

This clonotype was seen only a few times. This sequence joins TRBV2 and TRBJ2-7; weak D call: TRBD1 (6 bases). This CDR3 contains 13 residues. V lost 7 bases and J 4 bases, leaving 14 bases between the germline ends. From germline, CDR1 is SNHLY and CDR2 FYNNEI. CDR3: CASKRTDLYEQYF. DNA for the CDR3: TGTGCCAGCAAGAGGACAGACCTGTACGAGCAGTACTTC.

The sample holds a few counts of this clonotype. The chain joins TRBV7-2 to TRBJ2-7; D perhaps matches TRBD2 (8 bases). CDR1 is SGHTA, CDR2 FQGNSA, per germline. V gave up 5 bases and J gave up 3 bases, with 20 bases separating them. The length of the CDR3 is 16 residues. The DNA of the CDR3 is TGTGCCAGCAGCCCCCAGGGGGAGCGGGGGAACTACGAGCAGTACTTC. It is translated as CASSPQGERGNYEQYF.

The rearrangement uses TRBV20-1 and TRBJ2-5, with D possibly TRBD1 on 5 matching bases. The germline V and J ends were trimmed by 0 bases and 3 bases, with 14 bases remaining between them. The germline V gene has CDR1 DFQATT and CDR2 SNEGSKA (reference sequence). CDR3 length equals 15 residues. Written as DNA, the CDR3 is TGCAGTGCTAGAGATCCAAAGACAGAAAAAGAGACCCAGTACTTC. Translated: CSARDPKTEKETQYF.

V is TRBV20-1 and J is TRBJ2-7; no clear D gene. Germline V gene sequence: CDR1 DFQATT, CDR2 SNEGSKA (reference sequence). The CDR3 extends over 12 amino acids. CDR3 sequence reads: CSPGLNSYEQYF. As DNA, the CDR3 is TGCAGCCCCGGTCTTAACTCCTACGAGCAGTACTTC.

V usage is TRBV7-2 and J usage is TRBJ2-7; maybe TRBD1 (6 bases). CDR1 and CDR2 (germline): SGHTA, FQGNSA. The V gene lost 7 bases and the J gene lost 4 bases, with 14 bases spanning the gap. The CDR3 runs 13 residues. The CDR3 protein is CASKAQDSYEQYF. The CDR3 nucleotides read TGTGCCAGCAAAGCCCAGGACAGTTACGAGCAGTACTTC.

The J gene is TRBJ2-1, the V gene TRBV5-1; 8 bases fit TRBD2. CDR1 SGHRS and CDR2 YFSETQ come from the germline V gene. The V segment lost 7 bases and the J segment 4 bases; nucleotides outside the gene matches: 10. The CDR3 loop spans 15 amino acids. The DNA of the CDR3 is TGCGCCAGCCACAGGCTAGCGGGTGCTTACAATGAGCAGTTCTTC. It specifies CASHRLAGAYNEQFF. Complete variable domain (other parts from reference TRBV5-1 and TRBJ2-1): KAGVTQTPRYLIKTRGQQVTLSCSPISGHRSVSWYQQTPGQGLQFLFEYFSETQRNKGNFPGRFSGRQFSNSRSEMNVSTLELGDSALYLCASHRLAGAYNEQFFGPGTRLTVL.

The gene calls are TRBV11-2 and TRBJ2-3; D not certain. CDR1 SGHAT and CDR2 FQNNGV come from the germline V gene. V shed 7 bases and J shed 1 base, with 9 bases lying between them. This CDR3 region has 13 residues. CDR3 region: CASKPAGTDTQYF. The CDR3 DNA is TGTGCCAGCAAACCCGCGGGCACAGATACGCAGTATTTT.

The sample holds one count of this clonotype. This may be a read error: a much more frequent sequence differs by one nucleotide. The V call is TRBV29-1, the J call TRBJ2-5; D is undetermined. Germline CDR1 and CDR2: SQVTM and ANQGSEA. There are 14 residues in the CDR3. Here the CDR3 reads CSVGVGPRLEAQYF. In DNA, the CDR3 is TGCAGCGTTGGTGTTGGGCCCAGGCTAGAGGCCCAGTACTTC.

The rearrangement links TRBV29-1 to TRBJ2-5; D gene ambiguous. Looked up from germline, CDR1 is SQVTM and CDR2 is ANQGSEA. The CDR3 sequence is 16 residues long. The germline V and J ends were trimmed by 1 base and 1 base, with 16 bases remaining between them. The CDR3 nucleotides read TGCAGCGTTGAAGGTCTGGGCAGCGCTTTCCAAGAGACCCAGTACTTC. This translates into CSVEGLGSAFQETQYF.

V usage is TRBV29-1 and J usage is TRBJ2-3; D is uncertain. Germline V gene sequence: CDR1 SQVTM, CDR2 ANQGSEA. The CDR3 sequence is 11 residues long. The germline V and J ends were trimmed by 7 bases and 5 bases, with 10 bases remaining between them. CDR3 sequence: CSEKKGDTQYF. The CDR3 coding sequence is TGCAGCGAGAAAAAGGGAGATACGCAGTATTTT.

This chain uses TRBV7-2 with TRBJ2-1; 7 bases are shared with TRBD1. After removal of 5 bases from V and 3 bases from J, the junction contained 10 bases not matched to a gene. Germline V gene lookup returns CDR1 SGHTA and CDR2 FQGNSA. The CDR3 consists of 16 residues. This CDR3 is CASSPQGGQYYNEQFF. CDR3 in DNA: TGTGCCAGCAGCCCTCAAGGGGGACAGTACTACAATGAGCAGTTCTTC.

This sequence joins TRBV7-8 and TRBJ2-6; the D is unclear. Germline V gene lookup returns CDR1 SGHVS and CDR2 FQNEAQ. V lost 5 bases and J lost 2, with 10 bases in between. The CDR3 is 15 amino acids. CDR3 nucleotide sequence: TGTGCCAGCAGCCGTCCAGGCACTGGGGCCAACGTCCTGACTTTC. Translated: CASSRPGTGANVLTF.

V gene TRBV24-1 combines with J gene TRBJ2-5, with D tentatively TRBD2 (7 bases). V was pared by 9 bases and J by 1 base, with 14 bases between. CDR1 KGHDR and CDR2 SFDVKD come from the germline V gene. This CDR3 is built from 14 residues. The CDR3 is CATGEGVPQETQYF. CDR3 nucleotides: TGTGCCACCGGGGAGGGGGTTCCCCAAGAGACCCAGTACTTC.

This clonotype was seen more than once but under ten times. This chain uses TRBV28 with TRBJ2-5; D tentatively fits TRBD1 or TRBD2 (5 bases each). The CDR3 totals 10 residues. Looked up from germline, CDR1 is MDHEN and CDR2 is SYDVKM. The V end was cut by 7 bases, the J end by 7 bases, with 7 bases between. CDR3 nucleotides: TGTGCCAGCATGGGGGTGACCCAGTACTTC. Protein sequence: CASMGVTQYF.

V is TRBV20-1 and J is TRBJ1-2; unclear D gene. Trimming removed 5 bases at V and 2 bases at J, with 18 bases between. Germline V gene data show CDR1 as DFQATT and CDR2 as SNEGSKA (reference sequence). This CDR3 spans 15 amino acids. The CDR3 DNA reads TGCAGTGCTTGGAACCGGCCCGGCGGGAACTATGGCTACACCTTC. This translates into CSAWNRPGGNYGYTF.

This chain connects TRBV29-1 to TRBJ2-5; D could derive from TRBD1 or TRBD2 (5 bases each). The germline V gene has CDR1 SQVTM and CDR2 ANQGSEA. The V end was cut by 5 bases, the J end by 7 bases, with 14 bases between. The CDR3 is 12 residues long. CDR3 sequence reads: CSVSGTTGTQYF. CDR3 DNA sequence: TGCAGCGTTTCCGGGACCACGGGGACCCAGTACTTC.